The clone carrying this T cell receptor (beta chain) was detected many times. Its specificity is not known. This entry belongs to a study of early T cells in non-severe SARS-CoV-2 infection. Overall study context: The authors sequenced bulk RNA from unsorted whole blood, leaving chains unpaired.

Researchers tagged individual cDNA molecules with unique molecular identifiers. TCRdb re-analysed the 5' RACE reads in MiXCR, keeping a single row per CDR3 protein. The sample lists fewer than 75,000 distinct CDR3 sequences, 20% to 25% occurring once. Study results and caveats: Anti-spike CD8 responses were favored in VDJdb matching, and private and CD4 specificities were missed.

Germline V gene sequence: CDR1 SNHLY, CDR2 FYNNEI. The germline V and J ends were trimmed by 1 base and 5 bases, with 10 bases remaining between them. The CDR3 is made up of 14 amino acids. This sample comprised whole blood, obtained at baseline. The receptor's source is an adult who was a healthcare worker with PCR-confirmed SARS-CoV-2 infection or an uninfected control (not recorded which). The chain carries TRBV2 and TRBJ2-3; D ambiguous. The CDR3 DNA is TGTGCCAGCAGTGAAGTGGCAGTTCAAGATACGCAGTATTTT. Translating gives CASSEVAVQDTQYF.